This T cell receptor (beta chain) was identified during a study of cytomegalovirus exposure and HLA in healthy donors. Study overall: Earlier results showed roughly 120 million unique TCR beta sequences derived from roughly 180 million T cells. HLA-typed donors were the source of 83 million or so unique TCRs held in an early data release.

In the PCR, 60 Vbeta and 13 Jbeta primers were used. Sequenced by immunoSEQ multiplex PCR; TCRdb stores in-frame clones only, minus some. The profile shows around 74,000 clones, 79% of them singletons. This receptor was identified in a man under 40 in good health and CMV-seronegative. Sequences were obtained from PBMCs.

DNA for the CDR3: TGTGCCAGTACCCAACTCCCGGGGGAGCTGTTTTTT. As protein: CASTQLPGELFF. The J gene is TRBJ2-2, the V gene TRBV19; D gene ambiguous. Per the germline V gene, CDR1 is LNHDA and CDR2 is SQIVND (reference sequence). The CDR3 is made up of 12 amino acids. Trimming stripped 7 bases from V and 8 bases from J, with 11 bases between.